Listed here are 11 T cell receptor beta chains from one sample, sequenced in a study of blood T cell repertoires in COVID-19. Sequencing used immunoSEQ multiplex PCR; TCRdb keeps in-frame clones, though not all of them. Of fewer than 100,000 clones in the sample, 75% to 85% were seen once. The sequenced material came from peripheral blood. These receptors were collected from a man between 65 and 85 years old with acute or convalescent COVID-19.

The CDR3 bases are TGTGCCAGCAGGAAACAGGGACGAACTGAAGCTTTCTTT. Its translation is CASRKQGRTEAFF. This chain uses TRBV27 with TRBJ1-1; tentatively, D is TRBD1 (6 bases). The ends were cut back, 6 bases at V and 5 bases at J, with 13 bases in the middle. The CDR3 extends over 13 amino acids. The germline CDR1 and CDR2 sequences are MNHEY and SMNVEV (reference sequence).

This rearrangement joins TRBV3-1 (or the pseudogene TRBV3-2) to TRBJ2-1; 11 bases are shared with TRBD2. The germline V gene has CDR1 LGHDT and CDR2 YNNKEL (reference sequence). Losses at the gene ends were 5 bases for V and 6 bases for J; bases not matched to a gene: 6. The CDR3 totals 15 residues. The CDR3, as DNA: TGTGCCAGCAGCTGGGGGACTAGCGGAATCAATGAGCAGTTCTTC. Translating it yields CASSWGTSGINEQFF.

This sequence joins TRBV11-3 and TRBJ2-2; D call uncertain. The V gene lost 5 bases and the J gene lost 5 bases, with 9 bases spanning the gap. Per the germline V gene, CDR1 is SGHNT and CDR2 is YENEEA. The CDR3 consists of 13 residues. The CDR3, as DNA: TGTGCCAGCAGCCCCCAAGCGACCGGGGAGCTGTTTTTT. As protein: CASSPQATGELFF.

This clone was counted a few times. The chain joins TRBV4-2 to TRBJ2-7; TRBD2 agrees at 9 bases. V shed 1 base, J shed 3 bases, and the junction held 7 bases outside the gene matches. The CDR3 consists of 16 residues. Germline V gives CDR1 LGHNA, CDR2 YNFKEQ. In nucleotides, the CDR3 is TGTGCCAGCAGCCAAGTTTTGGCTAGCGGGATCTACGAGCAGTACTTC. It codes for CASSQVLASGIYEQYF.

The chain has TRBV9 and TRBJ1-1; D is undetermined. The CDR3 has 14 residues. Trimming stripped 0 bases from V and 0 bases from J, with 6 bases between. CDR1 and CDR2 from the germline V gene are SGDLS and YYNGEE. The CDR3 region has the DNA TGTGCCAGCAGCGTAGTTCGTTTGAACACTGAAGCTTTCTTT. Its protein is CASSVVRLNTEAFF.

The table lists this clone with a few counts. The CDR3 DNA reads as TGTGCCAGCAGTTCCCTATCAAGCAATCAGCCCCAGCATTTT. This encodes CASSSLSSNQPQHF. This chain connects TRBV27 to TRBJ1-5; D is undetermined. The CDR3 runs to 14 residues. V shed 4 bases and J shed 1 base, with 8 bases lying between them. The germline V gene encodes CDR1 MNHEY and CDR2 SMNVEV (reference sequence).

The chain combines TRBV19 with TRBJ2-3, with 7 bases matching TRBD2. The germline gives CDR1 LNHDA, CDR2 SQIVND (reference sequence). J was trimmed by 4 bases and V by 3 bases; bases with no gene match: 4. This CDR3 has 14 residues. The CDR3 reads CASSIGGSADTQYF. DNA of the CDR3: TGTGCCAGTAGTATTGGCGGGAGTGCAGATACGCAGTATTTT.

This chain links TRBV19 with TRBJ2-7, with D possibly TRBD2 on 5 matching bases. V lost 3 bases and J 2 bases, leaving 14 bases between the germline ends. From germline, CDR1 is LNHDA and CDR2 SQIVND (reference sequence). CDR3 length: 15 amino acids. The CDR3 DNA is TGTGCCAGTAGTATTAGCCGGGGATCTGCCTACGAGCAGTACTTC. Residues: CASSISRGSAYEQYF. The full variable domain, in which reference TRBV19 and TRBJ2-7 provide the parts outside the CDR3, is DGGITQSPKYLFRKEGQNVTLSCEQNLNHDAMYWYRQDPGQGLRLIYYSQIVNDFQKGDIAEGYSVSREKKESFPLTVTSAQKNPTAFYLCASSISRGSAYEQYFGPGTRLTVT.

The chain recombines TRBV12-3 or TRBV12-4 with TRBJ1-1; no definite D call. The CDR3 consists of 13 residues. The V end lost 2 bases, the J end lost 4 bases, and 8 bases lay between the germline ends. The CDR3 DNA follows: TGTGCCAGCAGTTTAAAGGAGGGCACTGAAGCTTTCTTT. Translation gives CASSLKEGTEAFF.

This chain joins TRBV6-5 and TRBJ1-1; no reliable D call. Germline V CDR1 and CDR2: MNHEY, SVGAGI. Trimming took 2 bases from V and 5 from J, leaving 9 bases between them. The CDR3 is made up of 13 amino acids. The CDR3 loop is CASSYDWETEAFF. The CDR3 DNA reads as TGTGCCAGCAGTTACGATTGGGAGACTGAAGCTTTCTTT.

The chain carries TRBV19 and TRBJ1-1, with D hard to call. Deletions cut 4 bases from V and 6 bases from J, with 15 bases between. In germline, CDR1 is LNHDA, CDR2 SQIVND (reference sequence). The CDR3 covers 14 residues. The CDR3 is CASSKVGGAPEAFF. As DNA, the CDR3 is TGTGCCAGTAGTAAGGTGGGAGGCGCGCCTGAAGCTTTCTTT. The complete variable domain, with remaining parts taken from reference TRBV19 and TRBJ1-1, reads DGGITQSPKYLFRKEGQNVTLSCEQNLNHDAMYWYRQDPGQGLRLIYYSQIVNDFQKGDIAEGYSVSREKKESFPLTVTSAQKNPTAFYLCASSKVGGAPEAFFGQGTRLTVV.